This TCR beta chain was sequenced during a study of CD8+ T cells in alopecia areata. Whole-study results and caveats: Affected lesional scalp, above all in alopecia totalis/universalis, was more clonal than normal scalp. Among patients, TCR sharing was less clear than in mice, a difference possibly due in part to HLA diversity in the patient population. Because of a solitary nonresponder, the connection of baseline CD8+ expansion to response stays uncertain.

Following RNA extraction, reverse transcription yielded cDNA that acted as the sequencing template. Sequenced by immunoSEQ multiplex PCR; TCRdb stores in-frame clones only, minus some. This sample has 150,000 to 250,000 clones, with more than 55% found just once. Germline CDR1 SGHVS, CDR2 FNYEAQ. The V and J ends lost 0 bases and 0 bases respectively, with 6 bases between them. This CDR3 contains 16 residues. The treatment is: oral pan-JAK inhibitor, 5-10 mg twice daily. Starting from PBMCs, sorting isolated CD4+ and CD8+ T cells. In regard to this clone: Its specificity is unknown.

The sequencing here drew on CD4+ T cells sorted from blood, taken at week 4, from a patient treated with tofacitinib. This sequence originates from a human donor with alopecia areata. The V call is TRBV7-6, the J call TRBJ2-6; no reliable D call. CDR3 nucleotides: TGTGCCAGCAGCTTAGCACAGAACTCTGGGGCCAACGTCCTGACTTTC. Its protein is CASSLAQNSGANVLTF.